This entry describes one T cell receptor beta chain. This entry comes from a study of blood T cell repertoires in COVID-19. Study in general: Sites across the United States, Italy and Spain contributed samples from acute and convalescent COVID-19. In each case, the material was cDNA or gDNA derived from T cells, B-cell-depleted T cells, or PBMCs.

Per germline, CDR1 MNHNY and CDR2 SVGAGI (reference sequence). The CDR3 consists of 20 residues. The V segment lost 6 bases and the J segment 1 base; nucleotides outside the gene matches: 17. Authors' analysis steps: Researchers report that nucleated cell counts were estimated from reference gene primer amplification. The data were produced by immunoSEQ multiplex PCR, yet TCRdb's version contains in-frame clones alone and is incomplete. That table supplies the V and J calls and clone size; D and trimming were determined from the DNA. The table has around 170,000 clones, roughly nine tenths seen once.

This TCR was recovered from a man in his late teens or twenties who had recovered from COVID-19. The sample was peripheral blood. The chain recombines TRBV6-6 with TRBJ2-2; TRBD2 agrees at 10 bases. CDR3 bases: TGTGCCAGCAGCCCCGAACTGCTAGCGGGAGTACGCAGGAACACCGGGGAGCTGTTTTTT. Its protein is CASSPELLAGVRRNTGELFF.